The 25 T cell receptor beta chains below come from one sample, sequenced in a study of cytomegalovirus exposure and HLA in healthy donors. The primer mix had 60 Vbeta and 13 Jbeta primers. The protocol was immunoSEQ multiplex PCR, while the TCRdb copy is restricted to in-frame clones and leaves out a portion. The sample gives some 170,000 clones, around 75% of which show up once; approximately 2.6% is in the top ten. Sequencing used PBMCs. These receptor sequences come from a female donor in good health and CMV-seronegative.

This clone was counted only a few times. The chain combines TRBV7-2 with TRBJ1-2; TRBD1 agrees at 8 bases. The CDR3 extends over 13 amino acids. Germline lookup yields CDR1 SGHTA and CDR2 FQGNSA. V lost 4 bases and J lost 5; bases outside the gene matches: 3. CDR3 DNA: TGTGCCAGCAGCTCCGGACAGGGTTATGGCTACACCTTC. This sequence encodes CASSSGQGYGYTF.

The chain is built from TRBV9 and TRBJ2-1; the D gene is possibly TRBD2 (6 bases). In germline, CDR1 is SGDLS, CDR2 YYNGEE. V lost 0 bases to trimming and J lost 6 bases, with 13 bases between them. CDR3 length equals 15 residues. This CDR3 is CASSVVSAGINEQFF. In nucleotides, the CDR3 is TGTGCCAGCAGCGTAGTGTCTGCGGGAATCAATGAGCAGTTCTTC.

The chain uses TRBV5-1 and TRBJ2-2; 10 bases are shared with TRBD1. This CDR3 contains 15 residues. Germline assignment: CDR1 SGHRS and CDR2 YFSETQ. The V gene end was trimmed by 3 bases and the J gene end by 6 bases; junction bases not matched to a gene: 5. The CDR3 spells CASSWRDRGSGELFF. As DNA, the CDR3 is TGCGCCAGCAGCTGGCGGGACAGGGGTTCCGGGGAGCTGTTTTTT.

The CDR3 DNA is TGTGCCAGCAGTGAAGCGACGGGGACAGCAGCTAACTATGGCTACACCTTC. The encoded protein is CASSEATGTAANYGYTF. V gene TRBV2 combines with J gene TRBJ1-2; 7 bases agree with TRBD1. The CDR3 has 17 residues. Germline values: CDR1 SNHLY, CDR2 FYNNEI. The trim removed 0 bases at V and 0 bases at J, leaving 7 bases unmatched.

This clone was seen a few times. Its ends do not fully match the called genes, so a read error is possible. The V and J genes are TRBV7-9 and TRBJ2-7; D perhaps matches TRBD2 (6 bases). Germline CDR1 is SEHNR and CDR2 is FQNEAQ (reference sequence). This CDR3 spans 13 amino acids. The CDR3 DNA reads as TGTTCCAGCAGCTTAATCTCGACTAGGGAGCAGTACTTC. This encodes CSSSLISTREQYF.

The DNA for the CDR3 is TGTGCCAGCAGCCCAAGACTAGCGGAGAGCGAGCAGTACTTC. It codes for CASSPRLAESEQYF. The genes are TRBV5-5 and TRBJ2-7; 9 bases align to TRBD2. Germline V gene sequence: CDR1 SGHKS, CDR2 YYEKEE (reference sequence). This CDR3 is 14 amino acids long. Trimming cost V 4 bases and J 6 bases; bases outside gene matches: 8.

The gene calls are TRBV5-1 and TRBJ1-6, with D possibly matching TRBD1 (6 bases). The CDR3 runs 16 residues. CDR1 is SGHRS, CDR2 YFSETQ, per germline. Trimming took off 3 bases at V and 0 bases at J, with 10 bases between the two ends. The CDR3 region is CASSSQGSSYNSPLHF. The CDR3, as DNA: TGCGCCAGCAGCTCTCAGGGGAGCTCCTATAATTCACCCCTCCACTTT.

The rearrangement uses TRBV9 and TRBJ1-2, with a possible D match to TRBD1 (6 bases). V lost 0 bases to trimming and J lost 6 bases, with 12 bases between them. CDR1 is SGDLS and CDR2 is YYNGEE in the germline V gene. CDR3 length: 14 residues. The CDR3 coding sequence is TGTGCCAGCAGCGTAGTGGGCAGGGGCCATGGCTACACCTTC. It is translated as CASSVVGRGHGYTF.

The chain uses TRBV4-3 and TRBJ1-1, with 8 bases that match TRBD1. The V and J ends lost 4 bases and 4 bases, in that order; junction bases with no gene match: 11. The CDR3 consists of 16 residues. Germline V CDR1 and CDR2: LGHNA, YSLEER. The CDR3 DNA sequence: TGCGCCAGCAGCCCGGGTGGGGACAGGTGGGGCACTGAAGCTTTCTTT. It codes for CASSPGGDRWGTEAFF.

The chain couples TRBV6-6 to TRBJ2-7, with a possible D match to TRBD2 (6 bases). Trimming removed 1 base from V and 0 bases from J, with 7 bases in between. From germline, CDR1 is MNHNY and CDR2 SVGAGI (reference sequence). This CDR3 contains 14 residues. This CDR3 reads CASSYYGSSYEQYF. CDR3 bases: TGTGCCAGCAGTTACTACGGGAGCTCCTACGAGCAGTACTTC.

The chain has TRBV6-5 and TRBJ1-6; 8 bases align to TRBD1. Trimming cost V 6 bases and J 6 bases; bases outside gene matches: 7. This CDR3 is 15 amino acids long. The V gene's germline CDR1 is MNHEY and CDR2 SVGAGI. CDR3: CASRFGQGSNSPLHF. The CDR3, as DNA: TGTGCCAGCAGATTCGGACAGGGAAGTAATTCACCCCTCCACTTT.

The chain is built from TRBV9 and TRBJ2-7, with a weak D call TRBD1 (5 bases). V lost 4 bases to trimming and J lost 2 bases, with 13 bases between them. The CDR3 has 14 residues. Germline V gene data show CDR1 as SGDLS and CDR2 as YYNGEE. The CDR3 here is CASSLGARAYEQYF. As DNA, the CDR3 is TGTGCCAGCAGCTTAGGGGCCAGGGCCTACGAGCAGTACTTC.

This clone is a singleton in its sample. This sequence joins TRBV25-1 and TRBJ2-2; tentative D call: TRBD1 (6 bases). Trimming pared 3 bases from V and 0 bases from J, leaving 17 bases between. This CDR3 region has 18 residues. CDR1 and CDR2 from the germline V gene are MGHDK and SYGVNS. The CDR3 sequence is CASSDAGRRGANTGELFF. In nucleotides, the CDR3 is TGTGCCAGCAGTGACGCCGGACGCAGGGGCGCGAACACCGGGGAGCTGTTTTTT. Full variable domain (rest looked up from reference TRBV25-1 and TRBJ2-2): EADIYQTPRYLVIGTGKKITLECSQTMGHDKMYWYQQDPGMELHLIHYSYGVNSTEKGDLSSESTVSRIRTEHFPLTLESARPSHTSQYLCASSDAGRRGANTGELFFGEGSRLTVL.

V is TRBV7-9 and J is TRBJ2-7; TRBD2 aligns across 13 bases. Trimming at V came to 5 bases and at J to 3 bases, leaving 10 bases not matched to a gene. CDR1 and CDR2 from the germline V gene are SEHNR and FQNEAQ (reference sequence). This CDR3 has 17 amino acids. The CDR3 loop is CASSTGLAGPNFYEQYF. CDR3 DNA sequence: TGTGCCAGCAGCACGGGACTAGCGGGACCAAACTTCTACGAGCAGTACTTC.

As regards this clone: This sample includes further DNA sequences coding for the same CDR3. V gene TRBV9 combines with J gene TRBJ2-3, with 7 positions matching TRBD2. This CDR3 spans 15 amino acids. V dropped 0 bases and J dropped 3; count of bases not matched to a gene: 4. CDR1 and CDR2 (germline): SGDLS, YYNGEE. CDR3 in amino acids: CASSVVGGETDTQYF. The CDR3 DNA reads as TGTGCCAGCAGCGTAGTTGGGGGGGAAACAGATACGCAGTATTTT.

This clone has more than one count but fewer than ten. The V and J genes are TRBV7-2 and TRBJ2-2, with D perhaps TRBD1 (5 bases). Between the trimmed V and J ends, which lost 5 bases and 5 bases, there was a span of 9 bases. This CDR3 is built from 13 residues. CDR1 and CDR2 (germline): SGHTA, FQGNSA. The CDR3 loop reads CASSRQGTGELFF. The CDR3 DNA follows: TGTGCCAGCAGCCGGCAGGGTACCGGGGAGCTGTTTTTT.

The chain combines TRBV30 with TRBJ1-1; 9 nucleotides match TRBD1. Looked up from germline, CDR1 is GTSNPN and CDR2 is SVGIG (reference sequence). CDR3 size: 16 residues. V dropped 5 bases and J dropped 0; count of bases not matched to a gene: 10. The CDR3 bases are TGTGCCTGGGATACCGGGACAGGGTTTATGAACACTGAAGCTTTCTTT. Amino acids: CAWDTGTGFMNTEAFF.

This chain links TRBV11-3 with TRBJ2-1, with 10 bases that match TRBD2. Germline CDR1 reads SGHNT; CDR2 reads YENEEA. CDR3 size: 15 residues. The ends lost 1 base at V and 8 bases at J; junction bases unmatched: 5. DNA of the CDR3: TGTGCCAGCAGCTTAGGAGCGGGGGGGCTCGATGAGCAGTTCTTC. It codes for CASSLGAGGLDEQFF. The full variable domain, completed using reference TRBV11-3 and TRBJ2-1, is EAGVVQSPRYKIIEKKQPVAFWCNPISGHNTLYWYLQNLGQGPELLIRYENEEAVDDSQLPKDRFSAERLKGVDSTLKIQPAELGDSAVYLCASSLGAGGLDEQFFGPGTRLTVL.

The chain couples TRBV7-3 to TRBJ1-1; D gene ambiguous. CDR1 is SGHTA and CDR2 is FQGTGA in the germline V gene. The CDR3 has 15 amino acids. V lost 3 bases, J lost 1 base, and 12 bases lay in between. Here the CDR3 DNA reads TGTGCCAGCAGCTTGGGCGGGGATGGGAACACTGAAGCTTTCTTT. It translates to CASSLGGDGNTEAFF.

The rearrangement links TRBV7-9 to TRBJ1-2, with 7 bases lining up with TRBD1. CDR3 length: 13 amino acids. V was pared by 8 bases and J by 4 bases, with 7 bases of the junction left unmatched. Germline CDR1 reads SEHNR; CDR2 reads FQNEAQ (reference sequence). The CDR3 region has the DNA TGTGCCAGCTGGGCTCGGGACAGCTATGGCTACACCTTC. Translation: CASWARDSYGYTF. Full variable domain (missing parts from reference TRBV7-9 and TRBJ1-2): DTGVSQNPRHKITKRGQNVTFRCDPISEHNRLYWYRQTLGQGPEFLTYFQNEAQLEKSRLLSDRFSAERPKGSFSTLEIQRTEQGDSAMYLCASWARDSYGYTFGSGTRLTVV.

The gene calls are TRBV9 and TRBJ2-1; no clear D gene. Trimming took off 0 bases at V and 10 bases at J, with 14 bases between the two ends. The CDR3 is 14 amino acids. Per germline, CDR1 SGDLS and CDR2 YYNGEE. The CDR3 DNA reads TGTGCCAGCAGCGTAGCCGGTTTGAGAGGAGAGCAGTTCTTC. Its protein is CASSVAGLRGEQFF.

This chain links TRBV21-1 with TRBJ2-5; the D call TRBD2 from the table was never checked on the DNA. The J call could be wrong; TRBJ2-7 is a better fit for the DNA end. TRBV21-1 is a pseudogene locus. There are 16 residues in the CDR3. CDR3 in amino acids: CASSKGGSGGGNEQYF. In DNA form, the CDR3 reads TGTGCCAGCAGCAAAGGGGGTAGCGGGGGCGGAAACGAGCAGTACTTC.

The rearrangement joins TRBV7-6 to TRBJ2-7; 13 positions agree with TRBD2. The V gene's germline CDR1 is SGHVS and CDR2 FNYEAQ. V was pared by 5 bases and J by 2 bases, with 9 bases of the junction left unmatched. The CDR3 runs 17 residues. CDR3 in amino acids: CASSAGLAGDVAYEQYF. Here the CDR3 DNA reads TGTGCCAGCAGCGCCGGACTAGCGGGAGATGTAGCCTACGAGCAGTACTTC.

The gene calls are TRBV30 and TRBJ1-3; TRBD1 agrees at 7 bases. The CDR3 extends over 13 amino acids. Looked up from germline, CDR1 is GTSNPN and CDR2 is SVGIG (reference sequence). V dropped 4 bases and J dropped 6; count of bases not matched to a gene: 6. The CDR3 region is CAWNTGVVNTIYF. The CDR3 DNA reads TGTGCCTGGAACACAGGGGTGGTAAACACCATATATTTT.

This sequence joins TRBV19 and TRBJ1-1, with TRBD1 matching over 8 bases. Germline V gene data show CDR1 as LNHDA and CDR2 as SQIVND (reference sequence). CDR3 length equals 14 residues. V dropped 6 bases and J dropped 1; count of bases not matched to a gene: 4. CDR3 residues: CASRTTGGNTEAFF. CDR3 nucleotide sequence: TGTGCCAGTAGAACCACAGGGGGGAACACTGAAGCTTTCTTT. The whole variable domain, remainder taken from reference TRBV19 and TRBJ1-1, is DGGITQSPKYLFRKEGQNVTLSCEQNLNHDAMYWYRQDPGQGLRLIYYSQIVNDFQKGDIAEGYSVSREKKESFPLTVTSAQKNPTAFYLCASRTTGGNTEAFFGQGTRLTVV.